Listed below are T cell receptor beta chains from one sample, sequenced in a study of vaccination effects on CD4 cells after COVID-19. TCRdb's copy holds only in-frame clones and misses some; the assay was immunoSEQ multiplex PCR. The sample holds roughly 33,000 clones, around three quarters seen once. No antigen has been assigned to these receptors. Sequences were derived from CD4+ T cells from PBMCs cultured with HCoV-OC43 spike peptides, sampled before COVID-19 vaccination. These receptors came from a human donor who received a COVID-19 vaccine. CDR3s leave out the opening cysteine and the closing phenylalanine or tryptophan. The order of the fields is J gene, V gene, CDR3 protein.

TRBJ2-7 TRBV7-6 ASSLRQGAIYEQY
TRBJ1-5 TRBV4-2 ASSRDASQIHSNQPQH
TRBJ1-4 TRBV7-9 ASSLWLAGIGQWKKLF
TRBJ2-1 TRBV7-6 ASSSNLGLAGSNEQF
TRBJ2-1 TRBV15 ATSRVSSGRGEQF
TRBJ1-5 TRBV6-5 ASRPDRILNQPQH
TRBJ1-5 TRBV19 ASSLPARSNQPQH
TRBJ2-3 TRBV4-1 ASSQADVSTDTQY
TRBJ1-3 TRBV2 ASSEAHMFSGNTIY
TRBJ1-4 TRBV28 ASSLGSVGEKLF
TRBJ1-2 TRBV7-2 ASRPGTGDYGYT
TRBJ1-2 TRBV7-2 ASSLPDRIGGYT
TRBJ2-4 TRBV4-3 ASSQLARGGNIQY
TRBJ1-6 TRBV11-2 ASSLITGSSPLH
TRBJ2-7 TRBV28 ASRPGGVGSYEQY
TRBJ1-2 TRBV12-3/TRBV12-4 ASSLYKGYGYT
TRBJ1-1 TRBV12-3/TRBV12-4 ASSLTVNTEAF
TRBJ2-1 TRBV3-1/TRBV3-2 ASSQSPSGSSYNEQF
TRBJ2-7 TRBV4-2 ASSPPPWQGHEQY
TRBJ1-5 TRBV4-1 ASSQDFTGSNQPQH
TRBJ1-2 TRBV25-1 ASSDDRRRRGYT
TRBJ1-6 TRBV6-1 ASSEILGGGSYNSPLH
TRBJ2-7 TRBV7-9 ASSPAAAEDAYEQY
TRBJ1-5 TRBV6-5 ASKVEFWDQPQH
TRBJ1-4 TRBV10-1 ARIRDRDEKLF